The clone carrying this TCR beta chain was recorded many times. Its antigen is as yet unknown. The entry originates in a study of T cells after posttransplantation cyclophosphamide. Overall study findings and caveats: Later blood repertoires were often dominated by clones from the donor CD8+ memory compartment. Tissue-infiltrating T cells from skin or gut overlapped little with blood T cells. TRB clonality was highly associated with recipient CMV seropositivity and reactivation.

Assay used: immunoSEQ multiplex PCR; TCRdb lists only in-frame clones, some missing. Listed for the sample are over 30,000 clones, none seen a single time. Germline lookup yields CDR1 SGHVS and CDR2 FQNEAQ. V gave up 1 base and J gave up 3 bases; unmatched junction bases: 5. This CDR3 is 15 amino acids long. The sample consisted of PBMCs. The source of this sequence is a girl between 10 and 17 years old in good health, CMV-negative, and a related stem cell transplant donor. The chain joins TRBV7-8 to TRBJ2-7, with TRBD2 matching 8 bases. This CDR3 is CASSLELAVNYEQYF. The DNA for the CDR3 is TGTGCCAGCAGCTTAGAACTAGCGGTGAACTACGAGCAGTACTTC.